The next 14 T cell receptor beta chains were all read from a single sample in a study of blood T cell repertoires in COVID-19. The table came from immunoSEQ multiplex PCR; TCRdb's copy has only in-frame clones and leaves some out. The repertoire holds roughly 330,000 clones, with 87% as singletons. Input material: PBMCs or T cells enriched from blood (not recorded which). The receptor source for this set is a woman aged 30 to 39 who had recovered from COVID-19.

The chain uses TRBV5-6 and TRBJ2-7; 7 bases agree with TRBD1. The J segment lost 5 bases and the V segment lost 2 bases, leaving 16 bases of the junction unmatched. From germline, CDR1 is SGHDT and CDR2 YYEEEE. The CDR3 totals 17 residues. The CDR3 sequence: CASSFLLKGTVVHEQYF. Here the CDR3 DNA reads TGTGCCAGCAGCTTCCTTTTAAAGGGGACAGTCGTCCACGAGCAGTACTTC.

The CDR3 region is CASSRPRDRPTGELFF. The CDR3 bases are TGTGCCAGCAGCCGACCTAGGGACAGACCAACCGGGGAGCTGTTTTTT. This chain uses TRBV5-8 with TRBJ2-2, with 7 bases aligning to TRBD1. Germline V gene sequence: CDR1 SGHTS, CDR2 YDEGEE. With 4 bases clipped from V and 5 bases from J, the junction kept 11 bases outside the gene matches. The CDR3 has 16 amino acids.

The rearrangement uses TRBV5-4 and TRBJ1-6; no reliable D call. The CDR3 runs to 14 residues. Trimming pared 0 bases from V and 8 bases from J, leaving 9 bases between. Germline V gene sequence: CDR1 SGHNT, CDR2 YYREEE (reference sequence). In DNA, the CDR3 is TGTGCCAGCAGCTTGGCCGGGTTTGATTCACCCCTCCACTTT. Its translation: CASSLAGFDSPLHF.

This clone was detected only a few times. The chain recombines TRBV6-5 with TRBJ1-6, with 8 bases that match TRBD1. The V gene end was trimmed by 7 bases and the J gene end by 5 bases; junction bases not matched to a gene: 7. Germline assignment: CDR1 MNHEY and CDR2 SVGAGI. CDR3 length: 15 residues. CDR3 coding DNA: TGTGCCAGCACCCTTAACAGGGGGAATAATTCACCCCTCCACTTT. It encodes CASTLNRGNNSPLHF.

This chain connects TRBV4-3 to TRBJ1-1, with no clear D. This CDR3 spans 16 amino acids. The germline V gene has CDR1 LGHNA and CDR2 YSLEER. Trimming left V 3 bases short and J 3 bases short, with 17 bases between. CDR3 in DNA: TGCGCCAGCAGCCAGCTTCAGAATGAGGGCGACACTGAAGCTTTCTTT. It encodes CASSQLQNEGDTEAFF.

This chain joins TRBV7-8 and TRBJ1-6, with TRBD1 identical over 8 bases. CDR3 length equals 14 residues. The germline V gene has CDR1 SGHVS and CDR2 FQNEAQ. Trimming at V came to 5 bases and at J to 8 bases, leaving 5 bases not matched to a gene. DNA for the CDR3: TGTGCCAGCAGCGTCGACAGGGGCGATTCACCCCTCCACTTT. Amino acid sequence: CASSVDRGDSPLHF.

J is TRBJ1-1 and V is TRBV30, with D maybe TRBD1 (6 bases). With 3 bases removed from V and 0 bases from J, the gap between germline ends came to 14 bases. CDR1 and CDR2 (germline): GTSNPN, SVGIG (reference sequence). The CDR3 runs 15 residues. The CDR3: CAWRGPGHLNTEAFF. For the CDR3, the DNA is TGTGCCTGGAGGGGACCGGGACACTTGAACACTGAAGCTTTCTTT.

The chain uses TRBV4-1 and TRBJ1-2; D gene uncertain. CDR3 length equals 17 residues. Germline CDR1 reads MGHRA; CDR2 reads YSYEKL. Deletions cut 4 bases from V and 5 bases from J, with 23 bases between. The CDR3 here is CASSPLSNRERGYGYTF. CDR3 in DNA: TGCGCCAGCAGCCCTTTGAGTAATAGGGAGCGAGGGTATGGCTACACCTTC.

This clone occurred a few times. This CDR3 reads CASSSLGAGRPYEQYF. The CDR3 region has the DNA TGTGCCAGCAGTTCACTCGGGGCAGGGAGGCCCTACGAGCAGTACTTC. The rearrangement joins TRBV27 to TRBJ2-7; tentative D call: TRBD2 (6 bases). This CDR3 region has 16 residues. Trimming took off 4 bases at V and 2 bases at J, with 18 bases between the two ends. Germline-derived CDR1 and CDR2 are MNHEY and SMNVEV (reference sequence).

In DNA form, the CDR3 reads TGTGCCAGCAGCCGGGACAGCAGAGGAGCTTTCTTT. Amino acid sequence: CASSRDSRGAFF. This chain joins TRBV7-8 and TRBJ1-1, with 7 bases matching TRBD1. Germline V CDR1 and CDR2: SGHVS, FQNEAQ. This CDR3 contains 12 residues. Trimming removed 5 bases from V and 10 bases from J; junction bases left unmatched: 7.

The chain carries TRBV5-1 and TRBJ2-1; 9 bases align to TRBD2. CDR3 size: 19 residues. From germline, CDR1 is SGHRS and CDR2 YFSETQ. The V and J ends lost 4 bases and 0 bases, in that order; junction bases with no gene match: 14. The CDR3 is CASSPLGSSGASSYNEQFF. The CDR3 bases are TGCGCCAGCAGCCCCCTCGGGTCTAGCGGGGCGAGCTCCTACAATGAGCAGTTCTTC.

Concerning this clone: The sample has other DNA sequences that encode this CDR3 too. The chain carries TRBV5-4 and TRBJ1-3, with D hard to call. Germline-derived CDR1 and CDR2 are SGHNT and YYREEE (reference sequence). The CDR3 sequence is 15 residues long. The V end lost 3 bases, the J end lost 0 bases, and 10 bases lay between the germline ends. CDR3 loop: CASSSGRDSGNTIYF. CDR3 sequence (DNA): TGTGCCAGCAGCTCCGGACGGGACTCTGGAAACACCATATATTTT.

The V gene is TRBV7-2, the J gene TRBJ2-7; D is possibly TRBD2 (7 bases). The germline gives CDR1 SGHTA, CDR2 FQGNSA. The V gene lost 4 bases and the J gene lost 2 bases, with 15 bases spanning the gap. The CDR3 runs 15 residues. CDR3 residues: CASSSHGGLPYEQYF. CDR3 DNA sequence: TGTGCCAGCAGCTCCCACGGGGGGCTTCCCTACGAGCAGTACTTC.

This rearrangement joins TRBV4-3 to TRBJ1-4, with TRBD1 matching over 11 bases. The CDR3 has 19 amino acids. Trimming removed 0 bases from V and 0 bases from J; junction bases left unmatched: 6. Germline CDR1 reads LGHNA; CDR2 reads YSLEER. DNA for the CDR3: TGCGCCAGCAGCCAAGATGGGACAGGGGGAAGAGCAACTAATGAAAAACTGTTTTTT. Residues: CASSQDGTGGRATNEKLFF.